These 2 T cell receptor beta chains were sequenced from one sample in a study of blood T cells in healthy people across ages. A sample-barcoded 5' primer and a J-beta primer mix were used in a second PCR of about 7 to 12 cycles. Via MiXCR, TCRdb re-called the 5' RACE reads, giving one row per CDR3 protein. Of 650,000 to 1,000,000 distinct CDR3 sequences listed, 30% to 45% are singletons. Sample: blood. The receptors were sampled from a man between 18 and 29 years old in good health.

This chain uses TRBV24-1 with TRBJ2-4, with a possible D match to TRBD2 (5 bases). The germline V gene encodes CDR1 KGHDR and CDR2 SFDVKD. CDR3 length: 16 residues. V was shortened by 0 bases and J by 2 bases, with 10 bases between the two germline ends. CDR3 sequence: CATSDLIPGTKNIQYF. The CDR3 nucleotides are TGTGCCACCAGTGATTTGATCCCGGGGACCAAAAACATTCAGTACTTC.

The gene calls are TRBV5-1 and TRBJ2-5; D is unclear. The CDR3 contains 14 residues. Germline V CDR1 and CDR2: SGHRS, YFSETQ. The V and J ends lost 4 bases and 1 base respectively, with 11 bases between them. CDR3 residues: CASSPVAAQETQYF. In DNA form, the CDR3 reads TGCGCCAGCAGCCCTGTCGCGGCCCAAGAGACCCAGTACTTC.